The text below deals with one T cell receptor (beta chain). Its specificity is not known. The data are from a study of blood T cells in healthy people across ages. Study results and caveats: A roughly linear fall in TCR beta diversity per million T cells was seen with increasing age. With unsorted PBMCs, a conclusive comparison of naive versus antigen-experienced cells was not possible.

A J-beta primer mix and a sample-barcoded 5' primer were used in a second PCR of roughly 6 to 12 cycles. Carrying 12 random nucleotides, a template-switch adaptor labeled each individual cDNA molecule. TCRdb re-called the 5' RACE reads with MiXCR, one entry per CDR3 protein. Among about 1.8 million distinct CDR3 sequences, roughly 49% were seen once, and the ten largest hold roughly 2%. From germline, CDR1 is DFQATT and CDR2 SNEGSKA (reference sequence). This CDR3 region has 12 residues. The V gene lost 3 bases and the J gene lost 4 bases, with 9 bases spanning the gap. The rearrangement links TRBV20-1 to TRBJ1-1, with D possibly matching TRBD1 (6 bases). Material: blood. The clonotype was recovered from a woman between 40 and 50 years old in good health. The CDR3 nucleotides are TGCAGTGCTAGCGACAGGCCCACTGAAGCTTTCTTT. Translating it yields CSASDRPTEAFF.